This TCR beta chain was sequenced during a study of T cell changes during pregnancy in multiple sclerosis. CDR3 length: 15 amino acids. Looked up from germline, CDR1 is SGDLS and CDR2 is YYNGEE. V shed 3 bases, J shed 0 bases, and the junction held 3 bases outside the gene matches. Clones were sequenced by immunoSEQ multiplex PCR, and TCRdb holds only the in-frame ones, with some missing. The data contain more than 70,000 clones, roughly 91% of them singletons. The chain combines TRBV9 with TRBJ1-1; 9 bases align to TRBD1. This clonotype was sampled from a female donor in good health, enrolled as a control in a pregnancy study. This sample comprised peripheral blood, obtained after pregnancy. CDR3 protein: CASSARTGVNTEAFF. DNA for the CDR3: TGTGCCAGCAGCGCGAGGACAGGGGTGAACACTGAAGCTTTCTTT.